Following are 9 T cell receptor beta chains from one sample sequenced in a study of T cells in women clearing cervical HPV infection. Clones were sequenced by immunoSEQ multiplex PCR, and TCRdb holds only the in-frame ones, with some missing. The ten top clones account for about 8%, within a sample of fewer than 35,000 clones. Sequencing was performed on blood buffy coat. The origin of the receptors is a woman aged 18-69 years with a cervical HPV16 infection that either progressed to CIN3+ or cleared (not recorded which).

This clone ranks as medium-sized in terms of frequency. Read sequence stops 3 residues before the CDR3 end, and the germline J gene provides the missing end. The V call is TRBV6-1, the J call TRBJ2-7; 9 bases fit TRBD2. The CDR3 extends over 16 amino acids. Germline-derived CDR1 and CDR2 are MNHNS and SASEGT. The trim removed 0 bases at V and 2 bases at J, leaving 5 bases unmatched. This chain's CDR3 is CASSEAAGGSTYEQYF. The sequenced CDR3 bases are TGTGCCAGCAGTGAAGCAGCGGGGGGCTCCACCTACGAG.

Of note for this clone: The observed sequence ends 3 residues before the CDR3 terminus, with the missing tail filled in from the germline J gene. The genes are TRBV11-2 and TRBJ2-7; 8 nucleotides agree with TRBD1. Germline CDR1 SGHAT, CDR2 FQNNGV. The ends lost 6 bases at V and 6 bases at J; junction bases unmatched: 4. This CDR3 region has 12 residues. The sequenced CDR3 bases are TGTGCCAGCAGAGGAGGACAGGGCGAG. Translation gives CASRGGQGE. The full CDR3 is CASRGGQGEQYF.

A remark on this clone: This same CDR3 is encoded by further DNA sequences in the sample. This CDR3 reads CASTQSGESSYNEQFF. The part of the CDR3 DNA that was read is TGCGCCAGCACCCAAAGCGGGGAGAGCTCCTACAATGAG. The chain links TRBV5-1 to TRBJ2-1; 7 nucleotides match TRBD2. The CDR3 is cut off 3 residues early in the read; its end comes from the germline J gene. Per germline, CDR1 SGHRS and CDR2 YFSETQ. The CDR3 has 16 amino acids. The V gene end was trimmed by 6 bases and the J gene end by 0 bases; junction bases not matched to a gene: 9.

About this clone: The observed sequence ends 3 residues before the CDR3 terminus, with the missing tail filled in from the germline J gene. The genes are TRBV14 and TRBJ2-3; the match to TRBD2 covers 9 bases. The CDR3 consists of 16 residues. CDR1 SGHDN and CDR2 FVKESK come from the germline V gene. J was trimmed by 0 bases and V by 2 bases; bases with no gene match: 3. Here the CDR3 reads CASSQRLAASTDTQYF. The part of the CDR3 DNA that was read is TGTGCCAGCAGCCAAAGACTAGCGGCTAGCACAGATACG.

As regards this clone: The DNA ends 3 residues before the CDR3 does, and the rest of the CDR3 is filled in from the germline J gene. The V gene is TRBV7-9, the J gene TRBJ2-7; 9 nucleotides align to TRBD1. The CDR3 sequence is 15 residues long. Per germline, CDR1 SEHNR and CDR2 FQNEAQ (reference sequence). With 5 bases clipped from V and 2 bases from J, the junction kept 7 bases outside the gene matches. CDR3 DNA, as far as it was read: TGTGCCAGCAGCCTTACGACAGGGGGACCCTACGAG. Encoded protein: CASSLTTGGPYE. The full CDR3 protein reads CASSLTTGGPYEQYF.

As to this clone: The CDR3 end lies 3 residues beyond the end of the read and is filled in from the germline J gene. The rearrangement uses TRBV7-9 and TRBJ1-2; 9 bases are a match to TRBD1. Germline loops: CDR1 SEHNR, CDR2 FQNEAQ (reference sequence). The CDR3 length is 14 residues. The CDR3 bases that were read are TGTGCCAGCAGCCAGGACAGGGGAATAGGCGAC. Protein sequence: CASSQDRGIGD. The whole CDR3 sequence is CASSQDRGIGDYTF.

Details on this clone: The read ends 3 residues early relative to the CDR3; the germline J gene fills the gap. This chain connects TRBV7-9 to TRBJ1-1, with D perhaps TRBD1 (5 bases). The CDR3 is 14 amino acids. V lost 3 bases and J 1 base, leaving 9 bases between the germline ends. Germline V lookup: CDR1 SEHNR, CDR2 FQNEAQ (reference sequence). This CDR3 reads CASSFSGQNTEAFF. CDR3 bases read: TGTGCCAGCAGCTTTTCAGGACAGAACACTGAA. Together with reference TRBV7-9 and TRBJ1-1, the CDR3 gives the full variable domain: DTGVSQNPRHKITKRGQNVTFRCDPISEHNRLYWYRQTLGQGPEFLTYFQNEAQLEKSRLLSDRFSAERPKGSFSTLEIQRTEQGDSAMYLCASSFSGQNTEAFFGQGTRLTVV.

The DNA read from the CDR3 is TGTGCCAGCAGTCCTAGGACAAGCGGGCCTGAAAAG. Its translation: CASSPRTSGPEK. In full, the CDR3 reads CASSPRTSGPEKLFF. The gene calls are TRBV2 and TRBJ2-2; the D gene is possibly TRBD2 (6 bases). The observed sequence ends 3 residues before the CDR3 terminus, with the missing tail filled in from the germline J gene. Germline CDR1 and CDR2: SNHLY and FYNNEI. The CDR3 length is 15 residues.

As regards this clone: Coverage ceases 3 residues before the CDR3 finishes, and the germline J gene fills in the end. The chain carries TRBV13 and TRBJ2-5; TRBD1 aligns across 7 bases. Germline V gene lookup returns CDR1 PRHDT and CDR2 FYEKMQ (reference sequence). With V trimmed by 2 bases and J by 1 base, 10 bases remained unmatched. The CDR3 loop spans 17 amino acids. The CDR3: CASSLTRGHSIQETQYF. The covered CDR3 bases are TGTGCCAGCAGCTTAACAAGGGGGCACTCCATCCAAGAGACC.